The T cell receptor beta chain described here comes from a study of blood T cell repertoires in COVID-19. The data were produced by immunoSEQ multiplex PCR, yet TCRdb's version contains in-frame clones alone and is incomplete. The sample holds more than 300,000 clones, about 88% seen once. CDR1 ENHRY and CDR2 SYGVKD come from the germline V gene. This CDR3 is built from 14 residues. Germline trimming cut 4 bases from V and 7 bases from J; bases unmatched to any gene: 9. V and J are TRBV10-3 and TRBJ1-1, with 7 positions matching TRBD1. The sequenced material came from PBMCs or T cells enriched from blood (not recorded which). This TCR was sampled from a woman younger than 35 who had recovered from COVID-19. The CDR3 reads CAISGAGGSGEAFF. For the CDR3, the DNA is TGTGCCATCAGTGGGGCAGGGGGGTCGGGTGAAGCTTTCTTT.